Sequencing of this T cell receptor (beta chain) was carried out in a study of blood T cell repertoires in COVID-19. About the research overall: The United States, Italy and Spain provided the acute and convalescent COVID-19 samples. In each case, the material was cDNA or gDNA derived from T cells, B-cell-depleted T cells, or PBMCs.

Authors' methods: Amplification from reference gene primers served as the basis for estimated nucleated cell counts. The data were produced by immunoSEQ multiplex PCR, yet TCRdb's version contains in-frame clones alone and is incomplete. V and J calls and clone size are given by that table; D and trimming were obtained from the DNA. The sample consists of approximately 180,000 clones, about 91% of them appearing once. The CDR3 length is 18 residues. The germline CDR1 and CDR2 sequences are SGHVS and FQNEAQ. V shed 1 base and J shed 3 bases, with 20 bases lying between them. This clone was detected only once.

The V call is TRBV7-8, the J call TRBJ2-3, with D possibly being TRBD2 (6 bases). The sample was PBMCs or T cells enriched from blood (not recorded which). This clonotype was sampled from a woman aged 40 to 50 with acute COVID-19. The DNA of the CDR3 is TGTGCCAGCAGCTTAGTAGGCGGGGCAGGAATAAGGACAGATACGCAGTATTTT. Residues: CASSLVGGAGIRTDTQYF.